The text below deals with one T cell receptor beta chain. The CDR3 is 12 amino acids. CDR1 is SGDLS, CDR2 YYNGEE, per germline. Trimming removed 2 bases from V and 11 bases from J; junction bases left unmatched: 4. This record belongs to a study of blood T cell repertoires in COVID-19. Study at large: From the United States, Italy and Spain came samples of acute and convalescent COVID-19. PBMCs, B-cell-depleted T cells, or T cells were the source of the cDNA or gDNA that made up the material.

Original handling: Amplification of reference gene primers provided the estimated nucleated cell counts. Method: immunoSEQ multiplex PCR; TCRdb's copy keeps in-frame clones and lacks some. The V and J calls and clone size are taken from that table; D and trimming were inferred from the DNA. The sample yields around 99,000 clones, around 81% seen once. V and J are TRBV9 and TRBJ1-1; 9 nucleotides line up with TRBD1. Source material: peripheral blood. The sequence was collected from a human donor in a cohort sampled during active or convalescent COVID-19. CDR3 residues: CASSVIGQGAFF. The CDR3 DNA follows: TGTGCCAGCAGCGTTATAGGACAGGGGGCTTTCTTT.